In this sample, the clone carrying this T cell receptor (beta chain) turned up a few times. The target antigen is unknown. These data are taken from a study of T cell clonotyping in hematopoietic cell transplantation. This CDR3 region has 15 residues. With 6 bases clipped from V and 2 bases from J, the junction kept 8 bases outside the gene matches. Looked up from germline, CDR1 is SEHNR and CDR2 is FQNEAQ (reference sequence). Profiled with immunoSEQ multiplex PCR; TCRdb holds only in-frame clones, not every one. The sample comprises under 20,000 clones, roughly 88% of which are singletons, and about 2.5% rests with the top ten. Study-level points and caveats: Higher Inverse Simpson Index values in graft donor and pretransplant recipient predicted broader posttransplant TCR diversity. After transplant, recipient diversity fell while pathologically expanded clonotypes grew through day 180. Few recipient clonotypes overlapped donors; over 95% were de novo at given depth.

The chain joins TRBV7-9 to TRBJ1-1; TRBD1 matches 8 bases. The specimen was peripheral blood mononuclear cells. The source is a man in his fifties in good health. Some clones in this sample may be carry-over from other donors' samples. DNA for the CDR3: TGTGCCAGCAGGCCCCGAGGGACAGGTAACACTGAAGCTTTCTTT. Translating gives CASRPRGTGNTEAFF.